This TCR beta chain was captured in a study of T-cell reconstitution after alpha-beta-depleted transplantation in children. During its preparation, the TCRbeta library received unique molecular identifiers. TCRdb reanalysed the PCR reads using MiXCR and keeps one entry per CDR3 protein. The table includes roughly 500,000 distinct CDR3 sequences, 30% to 35% detected once. Trimming shortened V by 0 bases and J by 15 bases, and 22 bases separated the two germline ends. The CDR3 is made up of 15 amino acids. Germline values: CDR1 SGHRS, CDR2 YFSETQ. This material consisted of PBMCs from the stem cell graft donor, taken from the stem cell graft. The chain recombines TRBV5-1 with TRBJ1-5; D is possibly TRBD1 (5 bases). The TCR sequence derives from a human donor who donated a stem cell graft to a child with aplastic anemia. CDR3 DNA: TGCGCCAGCAGCTTGGCCGGGGGTCTTCCAGAACGACTGCATTTT. Amino acid sequence: CASSLAGGLPERLHF.